This is a list of T cell receptor beta chains from one sample in a study of blood T cell repertoires in COVID-19. Using immunoSEQ multiplex PCR, the repertoire was profiled, and TCRdb retains in-frame clones only, with some absent. The sample yields around 130,000 clones, more than 75% seen once. The sequencing input was peripheral blood. These receptors originate from a human donor in a cohort sampled during active COVID-19. Both conserved end residues are part of each CDR3. D genes are given only for firm matches. Clone size is not always given. Where it is, it says once, few, many or a class for expanded clones.

j_gene: TRBJ2-7; abundance: once; d_gene: -; len: 13; v_gene: TRBV2; CDR3nt: TGTGCCAGCAGCTCAGGGGTCTCCTACGAGCAGTACTTC; CDR3aa: CASSSGVSYEQYF
j_gene: TRBJ1-5; abundance: -; d_gene: -; len: 13; v_gene: TRBV6-5; CDR3nt: TGTGCCAGAAACGGGTATAGCAATCAGCCCCAGCATTTT; CDR3aa: CARNGYSNQPQHF
j_gene: TRBJ1-5; abundance: -; d_gene: -; len: 15; v_gene: TRBV4-1; CDR3nt: TGCGCCAGCAGCCAAGATAGAGGGCTTCAGCAGCCCCAGCATTTT; CDR3aa: CASSQDRGLQQPQHF
j_gene: TRBJ2-3; abundance: -; d_gene: -; len: 11; v_gene: TRBV5-4; CDR3nt: TGTGCCAGCAGCTCGACAGATACGCAGTATTTT; CDR3aa: CASSSTDTQYF
j_gene: TRBJ2-7; abundance: -; d_gene: -; len: 18; v_gene: TRBV28; CDR3nt: TGTGCCAGCCGACCAGGACTACGGATGGTCGCGGGTAACTACGAGCAGTACTTC; CDR3aa: CASRPGLRMVAGNYEQYF
j_gene: TRBJ2-3; abundance: -; d_gene: -; len: 14; v_gene: TRBV11-2; CDR3nt: TGTGCCAGCAGCCCCCGGGGGACCACAGATACGCAGTATTTT; CDR3aa: CASSPRGTTDTQYF
j_gene: TRBJ2-1; abundance: -; d_gene: TRBD2; len: 15; v_gene: TRBV24-1; CDR3nt: TGTGCCACCAGTGATTTTAGGACTAGCGGCAATGAGCAGTTCTTC; CDR3aa: CATSDFRTSGNEQFF
j_gene: TRBJ2-3; abundance: -; d_gene: -; len: 14; v_gene: TRBV27; CDR3nt: TGTGCCAGCAAGGGGCAACTCCCCACAGATACGCAGTATTTT; CDR3aa: CASKGQLPTDTQYF
j_gene: TRBJ2-7; abundance: -; d_gene: -; len: 14; v_gene: TRBV2; CDR3nt: TGTGCCAGCAGTGAGCCGGGTCAAACCTACGAGCAGTACTTC; CDR3aa: CASSEPGQTYEQYF
j_gene: TRBJ2-3; abundance: -; d_gene: -; len: 14; v_gene: TRBV5-1; CDR3nt: TGCGCCAGCAGCACCGGGAGTTGGTCAGATACGCAGTATTTT; CDR3aa: CASSTGSWSDTQYF
j_gene: TRBJ1-2; abundance: -; d_gene: TRBD1; len: 16; v_gene: TRBV5-1; CDR3nt: TGCGCCAGCAGCTCGTTGGACAGGTCCTCGAACTATGGCTACACCTTC; CDR3aa: CASSSLDRSSNYGYTF
j_gene: TRBJ1-2; abundance: -; d_gene: TRBD1; len: 13; v_gene: TRBV2; CDR3nt: TGTGCCAGCACAGACAGGGGGGCCGGTGGCTACACCTTC; CDR3aa: CASTDRGAGGYTF
j_gene: TRBJ2-1; abundance: -; d_gene: TRBD2; len: 14; v_gene: TRBV2; CDR3nt: TGTGCCAGCAGTGAATTTGTACTAGCGGAGAAGCAGTTCTTC; CDR3aa: CASSEFVLAEKQFF
j_gene: TRBJ2-3; abundance: few; d_gene: TRBD2; len: 16; v_gene: TRBV7-9; CDR3nt: TGTGCCAGCAGCTCCCCTGGACTAGCGGGAATAGATACGCAGTATTTT; CDR3aa: CASSSPGLAGIDTQYF
j_gene: TRBJ2-3; abundance: -; d_gene: TRBD2; len: 15; v_gene: TRBV7-8; CDR3nt: TGTGCCAGCAGCTTAGTTAGCGGGTTCACAGATACGCAGTATTTT; CDR3aa: CASSLVSGFTDTQYF
j_gene: TRBJ1-6; abundance: -; d_gene: TRBD1; len: 17; v_gene: TRBV27; CDR3nt: TGTGCCAGCGGAGAACCCAAGCCAGGGGGTCGGAATTCACCCCTCCACTTT; CDR3aa: CASGEPKPGGRNSPLHF
j_gene: TRBJ1-2; abundance: -; d_gene: TRBD1; len: 9; v_gene: TRBV7-9; CDR3nt: TGTGCCAGCAGCCCTCGGGACAGCTTC; CDR3aa: CASSPRDSF
j_gene: TRBJ1-5; abundance: -; d_gene: -; len: 14; v_gene: TRBV10-3; CDR3nt: TGTGCCATCAGTGAACGGGCCGGGGATCAGCCCCAGCATTTT; CDR3aa: CAISERAGDQPQHF
j_gene: TRBJ2-7; abundance: -; d_gene: -; len: 17; v_gene: TRBV5-8; CDR3nt: TGTGCCAGCAGCTCACTTCGCAAACGTTTCAAATCCTACGAGCAGTACTTC; CDR3aa: CASSSLRKRFKSYEQYF
j_gene: TRBJ1-2; abundance: -; d_gene: -; len: 15; v_gene: TRBV27; CDR3nt: TGTGCCAGCAGTTGGGGCCCGGGGGGCTTGGATGGCTACACCTTC; CDR3aa: CASSWGPGGLDGYTF
j_gene: TRBJ1-1; abundance: -; d_gene: -; len: 16; v_gene: TRBV18; CDR3nt: TGTGCCAGCTCCCTCACCCTATTGGACTCTAACACTGAAGCTTTCTTT; CDR3aa: CASSLTLLDSNTEAFF
j_gene: TRBJ2-3; abundance: -; d_gene: TRBD2; len: 17; v_gene: TRBV7-2; CDR3nt: TGTGCCAGCAGCTTAGCACAATCGGGGGGGTTGTCCGATACGCAGTATTTT; CDR3aa: CASSLAQSGGLSDTQYF
j_gene: TRBJ2-7; abundance: -; d_gene: -; len: 16; v_gene: TRBV27; CDR3nt: TGTGCCAGCAGTTTTACAGGGAGCGCCTCATTCTACGAGCAGTACTTC; CDR3aa: CASSFTGSASFYEQYF
j_gene: TRBJ2-2; abundance: -; d_gene: TRBD1; len: 15; v_gene: TRBV5-1; CDR3nt: TGCGCCAGCAGCCTCGGACAGGGGGGCACCGGGGAGCTGTTTTTT; CDR3aa: CASSLGQGGTGELFF
j_gene: TRBJ2-1; abundance: -; d_gene: -; len: 14; v_gene: TRBV28; CDR3nt: TGTGCCAGCAGCCTCGGGACTTTCAAAAATGAGCAGTTCTTC; CDR3aa: CASSLGTFKNEQFF
j_gene: TRBJ2-1; abundance: -; d_gene: TRBD2; len: 16; v_gene: TRBV3-1/TRBV3-2; CDR3nt: TGTGCCAGCAGCCTAGGAAGCGGGGGGTTATACAATGAGCAGTTCTTC; CDR3aa: CASSLGSGGLYNEQFF
j_gene: TRBJ2-7; abundance: -; d_gene: -; len: 15; v_gene: TRBV28; CDR3nt: TGTGCCAGCAGCCTCTCCGGCCCCGGAGTATACGAGCAGTACTTC; CDR3aa: CASSLSGPGVYEQYF
j_gene: TRBJ2-3; abundance: -; d_gene: TRBD2; len: 14; v_gene: TRBV7-9; CDR3nt: TGTGCCAGCAGCTTAGGGGAAGCGGGAAATACGCAGTATTTT; CDR3aa: CASSLGEAGNTQYF
j_gene: TRBJ1-2; abundance: -; d_gene: TRBD1; len: 13; v_gene: TRBV6-5; CDR3nt: TGTGCCAGCAGGGACAGGGTAGGGTATGGCTACACCTTC; CDR3aa: CASRDRVGYGYTF
j_gene: TRBJ2-7; abundance: -; d_gene: -; len: 15; v_gene: TRBV7-9; CDR3nt: TGTGCCAGCAGGCCGGGATTGGACGGGGATCACGAGCAGTACTTC; CDR3aa: CASRPGLDGDHEQYF
j_gene: TRBJ2-3; abundance: -; d_gene: TRBD2; len: 15; v_gene: TRBV5-1; CDR3nt: TGCGCCAGCAGCTCGAAAGCGGGGGGTTCAGATACGCAGTATTTT; CDR3aa: CASSSKAGGSDTQYF
j_gene: TRBJ1-5; abundance: -; d_gene: -; len: 14; v_gene: TRBV5-1; CDR3nt: TGCGCCAGCAGTTATTCTGGGGGGAATCAGCCCCAGCATTTT; CDR3aa: CASSYSGGNQPQHF
j_gene: TRBJ2-2; abundance: -; d_gene: TRBD1; len: 16; v_gene: TRBV30; CDR3nt: TGTGCCTGGACCACAGGGGCCCAAATCAACACCGGGGAGCTGTTTTTT; CDR3aa: CAWTTGAQINTGELFF
j_gene: TRBJ2-3; abundance: -; d_gene: -; len: 13; v_gene: TRBV27; CDR3nt: TGTGCCACCCGACAGAGCCCCACAGATACGCAGTATTTT; CDR3aa: CATRQSPTDTQYF
j_gene: TRBJ2-1; abundance: -; d_gene: -; len: 14; v_gene: TRBV23-1; CDR3nt: TGCGCCAGCAGTCAATCGCCCAGCGAAGATGAGCAGTTCTTC; CDR3aa: CASSQSPSEDEQFF
j_gene: TRBJ1-2; abundance: -; d_gene: TRBD1; len: 13; v_gene: TRBV19; CDR3nt: TGTGCCAGTAGTTCAGGACAGGGGGACGGCTACACCTTC; CDR3aa: CASSSGQGDGYTF
j_gene: TRBJ2-7; abundance: once; d_gene: -; len: 15; v_gene: TRBV18; CDR3nt: TGTGCCAGCTCCTATGGTGACGGAGGAACCTACGAGCAGTACTTC; CDR3aa: CASSYGDGGTYEQYF
j_gene: TRBJ2-7; abundance: -; d_gene: -; len: 12; v_gene: TRBV10-1; CDR3nt: TGCGCCAGCAGTGAGCAGGGCTACGAGCAGTACTTC; CDR3aa: CASSEQGYEQYF
j_gene: TRBJ2-7; abundance: -; d_gene: -; len: 14; v_gene: TRBV5-1; CDR3nt: TGCGCCAGCAGCTTGGGTGATAAAGAGGGCGAGCAGTACTTC; CDR3aa: CASSLGDKEGEQYF
j_gene: TRBJ2-7; abundance: -; d_gene: -; len: 13; v_gene: TRBV11-3; CDR3nt: TGTGCCAGCAGCTTAGGTAGCGCCGACGAGCAGTACTTC; CDR3aa: CASSLGSADEQYF
j_gene: TRBJ2-3; abundance: -; d_gene: -; len: 15; v_gene: TRBV6-2/TRBV6-3; CDR3nt: TGTGCCAGCAGTCCACAGGGGGGGACGACAGATACGCAGTATTTT; CDR3aa: CASSPQGGTTDTQYF
j_gene: TRBJ1-5; abundance: -; d_gene: -; len: 12; v_gene: TRBV24-1; CDR3nt: TGTGCCACCAGTGATCCCGATCAGCCCCAGCATTTT; CDR3aa: CATSDPDQPQHF
j_gene: TRBJ2-5; abundance: -; d_gene: TRBD2; len: 15; v_gene: TRBV6-5; CDR3nt: TGTGCCAGCAGTCGACAGCGGGGGGGCCGAGAGACCCAGTACTTC; CDR3aa: CASSRQRGGRETQYF